This T cell receptor (beta chain) was retrieved from a study of T-cell reconstitution after alpha-beta-depleted transplantation in children. This CDR3 region has 14 residues. Trimming pared 4 bases from V and 5 bases from J, leaving 13 bases between. Preparation of the TCRbeta library was carried out with unique molecular identifiers. In TCRdb, the PCR reads were re-called with MiXCR into one record per CDR3 protein. The sample carries 420,000 or so distinct CDR3 sequences, approximately 11% recorded once. This clonotype was detected many times. The sample was PBMCs from the stem cell graft donor, taken from the stem cell graft. This TCR derives from a human donor who donated a stem cell graft to a child with acute myeloid leukemia. The gene calls are TRBV12-3 or TRBV12-4 and TRBJ2-3, with D perhaps matching TRBD1 or TRBD2 (6 bases each). The CDR3, as DNA: TGTGCCAGCAGTTATAGGGGGGCAAGAGATACGCAGTATTTT. Translated, it gives CASSYRGARDTQYF.